A single sample gave rise to the 9 T cell receptor beta chains below, sequenced in a study of cytomegalovirus exposure and HLA in healthy donors. Libraries were prepared by immunoSEQ multiplex PCR; TCRdb keeps only in-frame clonotypes and omits some of them. The top ten hold 4% to 5.5% of the sample, which has 100,000 to 150,000 clones, around nine tenths seen once. The specimen sequenced was PBMCs. The receptors were sampled from a man younger than 35 in good health and CMV-seropositive.

The rearrangement links TRBV4-2 to TRBJ2-5; 11 bases line up with TRBD2. The germline V gene has CDR1 LGHNA and CDR2 YNFKEQ. CDR3 size: 17 residues. Trimming cost V 4 bases and J 2 bases; bases outside gene matches: 9. For the CDR3, the DNA is TGTGCCAGCAGCCCCGACCAAAGGACTAGCGGGCAAGAGACCCAGTACTTC. Translation: CASSPDQRTSGQETQYF.

This rearrangement joins TRBV4-3 to TRBJ2-5; 11 bases match TRBD2. Germline lookup yields CDR1 LGHNA and CDR2 YSLEER. V shed 4 bases and J 1 base; nucleotides not matched to a gene: 8. This CDR3 spans 17 amino acids. The DNA for the CDR3 is TGCGCCAGCAGCCGCTATCTAGCGGGGGGCCCCCAAGAGACCCAGTACTTC. As protein: CASSRYLAGGPQETQYF.

The chain recombines TRBV6-4 with TRBJ1-2; 7 nucleotides agree with TRBD1. CDR1 MRHNA and CDR2 SNTAGT come from the germline V gene. This CDR3 comprises 14 residues. The J segment lost 2 bases and the V segment lost 3 bases, leaving 3 bases of the junction unmatched. This CDR3 reads CASSETQGNYGYTF. The DNA of the CDR3 is TGTGCCAGCAGTGAAACACAGGGGAACTATGGCTACACCTTC.

This clone is classed as medium-sized. The sample contains more than one DNA sequence encoding this CDR3. The chain is built from TRBV6-1 and TRBJ2-3; 9 bases match TRBD1. Germline loops: CDR1 MNHNS, CDR2 SASEGT. J lost 3 bases, V lost 7 bases, and 5 bases had no gene match. There are 14 residues in the CDR3. CDR3: CASMDRGRTDTQYF. The DNA for the CDR3 is TGTGCCAGCATGGACAGGGGACGGACAGATACGCAGTATTTT.

In this sample, this clone turned up once. V and J are TRBV15 and TRBJ1-3; 8 bases agree with TRBD1. Germline CDR1 and CDR2: LNHNV and YYDKDF (reference sequence). The V and J ends lost 3 bases and 3 bases, in that order; junction bases with no gene match: 4. The CDR3 consists of 15 residues. In DNA form, the CDR3 reads TGTGCCACCAGCAGGGACAGGGCCTTTGGAAACACCATATATTTT. It specifies CATSRDRAFGNTIYF.

The chain uses TRBV4-3 and TRBJ2-7, with a tentative D call TRBD2 (6 bases). Germline CDR1 LGHNA, CDR2 YSLEER. V gave up 4 bases and J gave up 3 bases, with 16 bases separating them. CDR3 size: 15 residues. The CDR3 spells CASSPGPSGDYEQYF. CDR3 nucleotides: TGCGCCAGCAGCCCGGGACCTTCGGGGGACTACGAGCAGTACTTC.

This sequence joins TRBV11-3 and TRBJ2-3, with 13 positions matching TRBD2. The V gene end was trimmed by 4 bases and the J gene end by 4 bases; junction bases not matched to a gene: 2. The CDR3 has 15 residues. Germline assignment: CDR1 SGHNT and CDR2 YENEEA. The CDR3 is CASSYTSGGADTQYF. In DNA form, the CDR3 reads TGTGCCAGCAGCTATACTAGCGGGGGGGCAGATACGCAGTATTTT.

V gene TRBV5-1 combines with J gene TRBJ2-1; no reliable D call. With 4 bases removed from V and 4 bases from J, the gap between germline ends came to 12 bases. The CDR3 is 14 amino acids. Germline V gene lookup returns CDR1 SGHRS and CDR2 YFSETQ. The CDR3 is CASSLLSVYNEQFF. CDR3 in DNA: TGCGCCAGCAGCCTACTCAGCGTTTACAATGAGCAGTTCTTC.

The chain employs TRBV6-6 and TRBJ1-6; D is uncertain. The CDR3 consists of 9 residues. V lost 4 bases to trimming and J lost 13 bases, with 2 bases between them. Germline V gene lookup returns CDR1 MNHNY and CDR2 SVGAGI (reference sequence). DNA for the CDR3: TGTGCCAGCAGTTCGCCCCTCCACTTT. Protein sequence: CASSSPLHF.